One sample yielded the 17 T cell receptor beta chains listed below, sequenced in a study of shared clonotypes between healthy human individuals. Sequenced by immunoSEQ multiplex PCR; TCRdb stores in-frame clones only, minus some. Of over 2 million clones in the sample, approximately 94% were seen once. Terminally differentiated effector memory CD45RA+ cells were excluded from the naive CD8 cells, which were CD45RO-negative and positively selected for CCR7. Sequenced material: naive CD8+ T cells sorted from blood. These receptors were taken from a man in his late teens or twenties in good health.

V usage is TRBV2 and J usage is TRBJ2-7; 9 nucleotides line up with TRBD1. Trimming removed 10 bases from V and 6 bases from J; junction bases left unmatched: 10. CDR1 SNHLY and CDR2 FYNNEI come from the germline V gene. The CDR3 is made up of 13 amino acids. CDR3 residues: CAISGTGLAEQYF. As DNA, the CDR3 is TGTGCCATCTCCGGGACAGGGCTCGCCGAGCAGTACTTC.

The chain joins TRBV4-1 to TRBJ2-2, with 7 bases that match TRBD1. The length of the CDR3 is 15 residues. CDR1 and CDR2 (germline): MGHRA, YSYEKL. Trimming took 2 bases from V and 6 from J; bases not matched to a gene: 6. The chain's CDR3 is CASSQRQGGAGELFF. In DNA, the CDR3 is TGCGCCAGCAGCCAAAGACAGGGTGGGGCCGGGGAGCTGTTTTTT.

The DNA for the CDR3 is TGTGCCAGCAGTCCACTGACTAGCGGGGGTAGTCATGAGCAGTTCTTC. Amino acid sequence: CASSPLTSGGSHEQFF. The J gene is TRBJ2-1, the V gene TRBV27; 12 positions agree with TRBD2. Germline CDR1 and CDR2: MNHEY and SMNVEV (reference sequence). The CDR3 covers 16 residues. J gave up 8 bases and V 5 bases, and 10 bases lay outside the gene matches.

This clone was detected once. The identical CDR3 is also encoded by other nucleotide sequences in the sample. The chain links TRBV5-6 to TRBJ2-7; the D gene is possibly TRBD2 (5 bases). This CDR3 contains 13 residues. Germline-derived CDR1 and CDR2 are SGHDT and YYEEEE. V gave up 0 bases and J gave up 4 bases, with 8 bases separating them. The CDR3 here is CASSLGAGYEQYF. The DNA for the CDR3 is TGTGCCAGCAGCTTGGGCGCGGGTTACGAGCAGTACTTC.

The CDR3: CASSLDPRMDYEQYF. The CDR3 DNA reads as TGCGCCAGCAGCCTGGACCCGCGAATGGACTACGAGCAGTACTTC. This chain uses TRBV5-1 with TRBJ2-7; no clear D gene. Trimming stripped 4 bases from V and 3 bases from J, with 17 bases between. This CDR3 has 15 residues. Germline values: CDR1 SGHRS, CDR2 YFSETQ.

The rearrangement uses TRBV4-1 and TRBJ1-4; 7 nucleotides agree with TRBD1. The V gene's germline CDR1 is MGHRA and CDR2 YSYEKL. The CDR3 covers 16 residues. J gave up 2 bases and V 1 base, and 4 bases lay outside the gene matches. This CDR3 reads CASSQGPGQTNEKLFF. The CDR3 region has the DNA TGCGCCAGCAGCCAAGGCCCGGGACAGACTAATGAAAAACTGTTTTTT.

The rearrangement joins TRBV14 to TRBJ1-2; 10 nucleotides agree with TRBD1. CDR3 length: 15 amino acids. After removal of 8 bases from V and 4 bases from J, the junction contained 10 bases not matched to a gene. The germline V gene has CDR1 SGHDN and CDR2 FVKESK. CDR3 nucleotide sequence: TGTGCCAGCGCCCCCCCGGGACAGGGGATCTATGGCTACACCTTC. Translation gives CASAPPGQGIYGYTF. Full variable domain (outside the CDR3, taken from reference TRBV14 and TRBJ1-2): EAGVTQFPSHSVIEKGQTVTLRCDPISGHDNLYWYRRVMGKEIKFLLHFVKESKQDESGMPNNRFLAERTGGTYSTLKVQPAELEDSGVYFCASAPPGQGIYGYTFGSGTRLTVV.

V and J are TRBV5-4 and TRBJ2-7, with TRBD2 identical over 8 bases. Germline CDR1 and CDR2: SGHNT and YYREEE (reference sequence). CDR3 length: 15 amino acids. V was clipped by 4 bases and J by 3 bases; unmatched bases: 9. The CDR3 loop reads CASSQRGLGLYEQYF. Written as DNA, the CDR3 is TGTGCCAGCAGCCAGCGGGGACTAGGCCTCTACGAGCAGTACTTC.

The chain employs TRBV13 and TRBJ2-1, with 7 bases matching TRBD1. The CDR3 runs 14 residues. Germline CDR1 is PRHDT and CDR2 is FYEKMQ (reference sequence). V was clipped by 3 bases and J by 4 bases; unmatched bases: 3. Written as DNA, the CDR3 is TGTGCCAGCAGCTTTCCGGGACAGTACAATGAGCAGTTCTTC. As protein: CASSFPGQYNEQFF. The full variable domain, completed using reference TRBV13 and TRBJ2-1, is AAGVIQSPRHLIKEKRETATLKCYPIPRHDTVYWYQQGPGQDPQFLISFYEKMQSDKGSIPDRFSAQQFSDYHSELNMSSLELGDSALYFCASSFPGQYNEQFFGPGTRLTVL.

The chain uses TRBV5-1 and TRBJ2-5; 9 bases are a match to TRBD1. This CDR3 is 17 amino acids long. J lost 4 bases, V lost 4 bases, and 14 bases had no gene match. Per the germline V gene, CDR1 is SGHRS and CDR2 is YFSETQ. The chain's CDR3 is CASSLRDREKWGETQYF. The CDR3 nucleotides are TGCGCCAGCAGCCTCCGGGACAGGGAAAAATGGGGAGAGACCCAGTACTTC.

CDR3: CASSQARTSGNEQFF. CDR3 in DNA: TGCGCCAGCAGCCAAGCACGAACGTCGGGCAATGAGCAGTTCTTC. This chain joins TRBV4-3 and TRBJ2-1; D remains unclear. From germline, CDR1 is LGHNA and CDR2 YSLEER. The CDR3 is made up of 15 amino acids. Trimming stripped 1 base from V and 6 bases from J, with 13 bases between.

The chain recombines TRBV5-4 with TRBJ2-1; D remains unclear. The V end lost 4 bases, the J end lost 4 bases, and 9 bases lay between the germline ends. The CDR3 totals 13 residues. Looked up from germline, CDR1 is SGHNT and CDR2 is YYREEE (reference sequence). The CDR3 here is CASSHWDYNEQFF. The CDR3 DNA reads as TGTGCCAGCAGCCACTGGGATTACAATGAGCAGTTCTTC.

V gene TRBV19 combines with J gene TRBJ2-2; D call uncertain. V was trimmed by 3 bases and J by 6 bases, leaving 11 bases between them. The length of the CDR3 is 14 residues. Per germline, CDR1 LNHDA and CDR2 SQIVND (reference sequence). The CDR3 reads CASSIRLTSGELFF. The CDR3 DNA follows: TGTGCCAGTAGTATTCGGCTGACATCCGGGGAGCTGTTTTTT.

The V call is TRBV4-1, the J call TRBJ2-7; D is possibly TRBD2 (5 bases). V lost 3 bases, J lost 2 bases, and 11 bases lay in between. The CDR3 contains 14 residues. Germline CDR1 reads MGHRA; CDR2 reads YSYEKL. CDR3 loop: CASSHSGIPYEQYF. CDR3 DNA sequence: TGCGCCAGCAGCCACTCCGGGATACCCTACGAGCAGTACTTC.

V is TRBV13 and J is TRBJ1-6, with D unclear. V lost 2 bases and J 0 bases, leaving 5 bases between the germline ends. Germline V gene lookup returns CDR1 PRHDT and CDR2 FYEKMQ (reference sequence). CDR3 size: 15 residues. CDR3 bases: TGTGCCAGCAGCTTATCTAGCTCCTATAATTCACCCCTCCACTTT. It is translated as CASSLSSSYNSPLHF.

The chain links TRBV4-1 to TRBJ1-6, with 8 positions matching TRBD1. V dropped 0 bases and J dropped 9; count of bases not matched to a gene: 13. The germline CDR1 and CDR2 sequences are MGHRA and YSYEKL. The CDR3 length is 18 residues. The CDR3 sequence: CASSQDPIATGVASPLHF. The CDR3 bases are TGCGCCAGCAGCCAAGATCCGATTGCGACAGGGGTTGCTTCACCCCTCCACTTT.

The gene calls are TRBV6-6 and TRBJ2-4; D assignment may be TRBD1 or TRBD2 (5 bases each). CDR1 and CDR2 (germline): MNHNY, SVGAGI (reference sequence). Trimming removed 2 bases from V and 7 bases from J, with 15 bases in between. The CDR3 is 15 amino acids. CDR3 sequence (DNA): TGTGCCAGCAGTTACGGGGCGGGTCCTCCCAACATTCAGTACTTC. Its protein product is CASSYGAGPPNIQYF.